This T cell receptor (beta chain) was observed in a study of shared clonotypes between healthy human individuals. The study, taken as a whole, reports: Clonotypes shared by all four sorted-subset donors had higher generation probabilities than non-shared clonotypes. An anticipated effect of sequencing depth on clonotype sharing among donors was recognized.

TCRdb's copy holds only in-frame clones and misses some; the assay was immunoSEQ multiplex PCR. The table shows around 200,000 clones, with around 93% occurring only once. The germline gives CDR1 SGHNT, CDR2 YYREEE (reference sequence). J gave up 4 bases and V 2 bases, and 6 bases lay outside the gene matches. There are 16 residues in the CDR3. For this clone: No antigen is known for it.

J is TRBJ2-2 and V is TRBV5-4; 9 positions agree with TRBD2. Sequencing was performed on naive CD4+ T cells sorted from blood. Subset of the sample: CD45RA+ positively selected. The TCR originated in a woman aged 25 to 45 in good health. Here the CDR3 DNA reads TGTGCCAGCAGCTTCGCAGCGGGAGGATCCACCGGGGAGCTGTTTTTT. It yields the protein CASSFAAGGSTGELFF. Variable domain in full (rest from reference TRBV5-4 and TRBJ2-2): ETGVTQSPTHLIKTRGQQVTLRCSSQSGHNTVSWYQQALGQGPQFIFQYYREEENGRGNFPPRFSGLQFPNYSSELNVNALELDDSALYLCASSFAAGGSTGELFFGEGSRLTVL.